What follows are 27 T cell receptor beta chains derived from one specimen sequenced in a study of memory CD4+ T cells and cytomegalovirus serostatus. The protocol was immunoSEQ multiplex PCR, while the TCRdb copy is restricted to in-frame clones and leaves out a portion. The sample comprises around 84,000 clones, 65% to 85% of which are singletons, and 0.78% rests with the top ten. Single viable CD3+CD4+CD8-CD45RO+ cells were sorted as the memory CD4+ T cells. Input material: memory CD4+ T cells from blood. All receptors come from an adult in good health and CMV-seronegative.

This chain links TRBV28 with TRBJ1-1; D call uncertain. With 10 bases removed from V and 0 bases from J, the gap between germline ends came to 12 bases. Germline CDR1 is MDHEN and CDR2 is SYDVKM. This CDR3 has 13 amino acids. In DNA, the CDR3 is TGTGCCACTATTGGAGTCATGAACACTGAAGCTTTCTTT. Its translation: CATIGVMNTEAFF.

The V and J genes are TRBV7-2 and TRBJ2-7, with a tentative D call TRBD1 (5 bases). V was trimmed by 5 bases and J by 3 bases, leaving 17 bases between them. The CDR3 spans 15 residues. The germline V gene has CDR1 SGHTA and CDR2 FQGNSA. The CDR3 coding sequence is TGTGCCAGCAGCCCAAGGTCAGGGCTGAGCTACGAGCAGTACTTC. It yields the protein CASSPRSGLSYEQYF.

There are many counts of this clone. The sample carries other DNA sequences with the same CDR3. This chain links TRBV6-4 with TRBJ1-1, with D possibly TRBD1 on 5 matching bases. V lost 6 bases to trimming and J lost 0 bases, with 5 bases between them. The germline CDR1 and CDR2 sequences are MRHNA and SNTAGT. The CDR3 has 12 amino acids. CDR3 loop: CASRGVNTEAFF. DNA of the CDR3: TGTGCCAGCAGGGGGGTGAACACTGAAGCTTTCTTT.

The chain carries TRBV6-1 and TRBJ1-1, with D unresolved. Germline V CDR1 and CDR2: MNHNS, SASEGT. The CDR3 runs to 13 residues. V shed 8 bases and J shed 3 bases, with 13 bases lying between them. CDR3 region: CASARKADTEAFF. CDR3 DNA sequence: TGTGCCAGCGCTCGGAAGGCGGACACTGAAGCTTTCTTT.

This clone showed up just a few times. The chain links TRBV5-1 to TRBJ2-7, with D perhaps TRBD2 (5 bases). Germline assignment: CDR1 SGHRS and CDR2 YFSETQ. The V gene lost 1 base and the J gene lost 2 bases, with 22 bases spanning the gap. The CDR3 loop spans 18 amino acids. The CDR3 loop is CASSLRSRTDLRAYEQYF. CDR3 bases: TGCGCCAGCAGCTTGAGGTCCCGGACTGACCTGAGAGCCTACGAGCAGTACTTC.

This rearrangement joins TRBV2 to TRBJ2-5; tentatively, D is TRBD1 or TRBD2 (5 bases each). With 6 bases removed from V and 2 bases from J, the gap between germline ends came to 16 bases. The CDR3 runs to 15 residues. Germline lookup yields CDR1 SNHLY and CDR2 FYNNEI. In nucleotides, the CDR3 is TGTGCCAGCAGAGAGGGGTTCGACTTTCAAGAGACCCAGTACTTC. This codes for CASREGFDFQETQYF.

This clone was counted a single time. This chain uses TRBV10-3 with TRBJ1-1; maybe TRBD1 (6 bases). The CDR3 totals 14 residues. V was clipped by 3 bases and J by 4 bases, with 12 bases between them. Germline V gene lookup returns CDR1 ENHRY and CDR2 SYGVKD. The chain's CDR3 is CAISEYRVSTEAFF. Here the CDR3 DNA reads TGTGCCATCAGTGAATACAGGGTTAGCACTGAAGCTTTCTTT.

In its sample, this clone was seen a few times. The chain links TRBV30 to TRBJ1-1; D gene unclear. Germline-derived CDR1 and CDR2 are GTSNPN and SVGIG (reference sequence). Trimming left V 4 bases short and J 1 base short, with 19 bases between. CDR3 length: 16 residues. CDR3 residues: CAWNFGILRRNTEAFF. The CDR3 nucleotides are TGTGCCTGGAACTTCGGGATCCTTCGTCGGAACACTGAAGCTTTCTTT. The variable domain in full, completed from reference TRBV30 and TRBJ1-1, reads SQTIHQWPATLVQPVGSPLSLECTVEGTSNPNLYWYRQAAGRGLQLLFYSVGIGQISSEVPQNLSASRPQDRQFILSSKKLLLSDSGFYLCAWNFGILRRNTEAFFGQGTRLTVV.

This chain uses TRBV30 with TRBJ1-5; D unresolved. The V gene's germline CDR1 is GTSNPN and CDR2 SVGIG (reference sequence). The CDR3 contains 13 residues. The germline V and J ends were trimmed by 5 bases and 0 bases, with 8 bases remaining between them. CDR3 sequence: CAWAINSNQPQHF. In nucleotides, the CDR3 is TGTGCCTGGGCTATTAATAGCAATCAGCCCCAGCATTTT.

The CDR3 loop is CASSLEGEQYF. The CDR3 DNA is TGCGCCAGCAGCTTGGAAGGCGAGCAGTACTTC. J is TRBJ2-7 and V is TRBV5-1; the D is unclear. Germline V gene data show CDR1 as SGHRS and CDR2 as YFSETQ. V was shortened by 0 bases and J by 6 bases, with 4 bases between the two germline ends. This CDR3 has 11 amino acids.

This clone has more than one count but fewer than ten. The chain links TRBV25-1 to TRBJ1-5; 7 bases fit TRBD1. CDR3 size: 15 residues. CDR1 is MGHDK, CDR2 SYGVNS, per germline. Trimming took 1 base from V and 4 from J; bases not matched to a gene: 4. DNA for the CDR3: TGTGCCAGCAGTGAATGGGACAGCGCTAATCAGCCCCAGCATTTT. Translating it yields CASSEWDSANQPQHF.

This rearrangement joins TRBV29-1 to TRBJ1-2; D call uncertain. The CDR3 contains 14 residues. Germline V lookup: CDR1 SQVTM, CDR2 ANQGSEA. Trimming removed 3 bases from V and 7 bases from J, with 18 bases in between. The CDR3 spells CSVETQLRNGGYTF. CDR3 DNA sequence: TGCAGCGTTGAGACCCAACTCAGGAACGGTGGCTACACCTTC.

This clone occurred once. At one end the junction does not follow the germline gene, possibly because of a read error. The J gene is TRBJ1-2, the V gene TRBV5-8; D gene uncertain. Germline loops: CDR1 SGHTS, CDR2 YDEGEE. CDR3 length: 8 amino acids. As DNA, the CDR3 is TGTGCCAGCTTGTTCCGGGCGTTC. This codes for CASLFRAF.

The V call is TRBV6-1, the J call TRBJ1-4; D is uncertain. V was pared by 2 bases and J by 1 base, with 5 bases between. The V gene's germline CDR1 is MNHNS and CDR2 SASEGT. This CDR3 has 14 residues. CDR3 in amino acids: CASSEPGTNEKLFF. The CDR3 DNA follows: TGTGCCAGCAGTGAACCGGGAACTAATGAAAAACTGTTTTTT.

DNA for the CDR3: TGTGCCATCACGTCCCGGGACAGGGAACGTGGCTACACCTTC. Amino acid sequence: CAITSRDRERGYTF. The rearrangement uses TRBV10-3 and TRBJ1-2, with 9 positions matching TRBD1. In germline, CDR1 is ENHRY, CDR2 SYGVKD. The CDR3 runs to 14 residues. With 7 bases clipped from V and 7 bases from J, the junction kept 10 bases outside the gene matches.

V and J are TRBV7-2 and TRBJ2-7; TRBD2 might be the D (5 bases). V dropped 4 bases and J dropped 5 bases, with 15 bases sitting between them. Per germline, CDR1 SGHTA and CDR2 FQGNSA. The CDR3 runs 14 residues. CDR3 sequence: CASSSRTEVDEQYF. The CDR3 DNA reads as TGTGCCAGCAGCTCCCGGACTGAGGTGGACGAGCAGTACTTC.

The chain links TRBV5-1 to TRBJ2-5, with TRBD2 matching 7 bases. The CDR3 contains 13 residues. Germline lookup yields CDR1 SGHRS and CDR2 YFSETQ. J was trimmed by 4 bases and V by 7 bases; bases with no gene match: 7. The CDR3, as DNA: TGCGCCAGCCTTTCGGGGGGAGGAGAGACCCAGTACTTC. This codes for CASLSGGGETQYF.

The sample holds one count of this clone. The J gene is TRBJ1-3, the V gene TRBV5-1; tentatively, D is TRBD1 (6 bases). Per germline, CDR1 SGHRS and CDR2 YFSETQ. Deletions cut 0 bases from V and 2 bases from J, with 9 bases between. This CDR3 is built from 15 residues. CDR3 sequence reads: CASSLVAGAGNTIYF. In DNA, the CDR3 is TGCGCCAGCAGCTTGGTGGCAGGGGCTGGAAACACCATATATTTT.

This rearrangement joins TRBV6-1 to TRBJ1-4; 9 bases are shared with TRBD1. Germline CDR1 is MNHNS and CDR2 is SASEGT. The CDR3 totals 15 residues. J gave up 4 bases and V 2 bases, and 2 bases lay outside the gene matches. The CDR3 DNA is TGTGCCAGCAGTGAACAGGACAGGGGTAATGAAAAACTGTTTTTT. It codes for CASSEQDRGNEKLFF.

This chain connects TRBV5-1 to TRBJ1-2; 8 bases match TRBD1. Germline V gives CDR1 SGHRS, CDR2 YFSETQ. The CDR3 loop spans 14 amino acids. J lost 6 bases, V lost 0 bases, and 4 bases had no gene match. The CDR3 spells CASSLVPGGDGYTF. In DNA, the CDR3 is TGCGCCAGCAGCTTGGTTCCAGGGGGCGATGGCTACACCTTC.

This clone was counted between two and nine times. The V call is TRBV2, the J call TRBJ1-5; 9 bases are shared with TRBD1. Germline assignment: CDR1 SNHLY and CDR2 FYNNEI. Losses at the gene ends were 3 bases for V and 6 bases for J; bases not matched to a gene: 3. The CDR3 runs 14 residues. CDR3 protein: CASSDRDRAQPQHF. The DNA for the CDR3 is TGTGCCAGCAGTGATCGGGACAGGGCTCAGCCCCAGCATTTT. Together with reference TRBV2 and TRBJ1-5, the CDR3 gives the full variable domain: EPEVTQTPSHQVTQMGQEVILRCVPISNHLYFYWYRQILGQKVEFLVSFYNNEISEKSEIFDDQFSVERPDGSNFTLKIRSTKLEDSAMYFCASSDRDRAQPQHFGDGTRLSIL.

The chain employs TRBV7-9 and TRBJ2-3; tentatively, D is TRBD1 or TRBD2 (6 bases each). The CDR3 loop spans 12 amino acids. V gave up 6 bases and J gave up 5 bases, with 9 bases separating them. The germline CDR1 and CDR2 sequences are SEHNR and FQNEAQ (reference sequence). DNA for the CDR3: TGTGCCAGCAGACAGGGAGGAGATACGCAGTATTTT. This codes for CASRQGGDTQYF.

The chain combines TRBV7-2 with TRBJ1-1, with TRBD1 as a possible D gene (6 bases). The germline gives CDR1 SGHTA, CDR2 FQGNSA. The CDR3 contains 16 residues. Trimming removed 5 bases at V and 4 bases at J, with 20 bases between. CDR3 in DNA: TGTGCCAGCAGCCGAAGCGTACAGGGTCCGGCCACTGAAGCTTTCTTT. Encoded protein: CASSRSVQGPATEAFF.

This clone was seen only once. The chain couples TRBV6-1 to TRBJ2-3; perhaps TRBD2 as D (5 bases). Germline CDR1 MNHNS, CDR2 SASEGT. Trimming removed 7 bases from V and 3 bases from J, with 14 bases in between. CDR3 length: 14 residues. In DNA form, the CDR3 reads TGTGCCAGCACTCGGGGAATCGAAACAGATACGCAGTATTTT. Translated, it gives CASTRGIETDTQYF.

The rearrangement links TRBV28 to TRBJ1-4; a weak D match, TRBD1 (5 bases). V dropped 5 bases and J dropped 3 bases, with 16 bases sitting between them. The CDR3 has 16 amino acids. In germline, CDR1 is MDHEN, CDR2 SYDVKM. As DNA, the CDR3 is TGTGCCAGCAGTGTGATGGATCCGGGGGCTAATGAAAAACTGTTTTTT. Protein sequence: CASSVMDPGANEKLFF.

The V call is TRBV5-1, the J call TRBJ1-2; tentative D call: TRBD1 (5 bases). Trimming cost V 5 bases and J 4 bases, with 9 bases left between them. Germline assignment: CDR1 SGHRS and CDR2 YFSETQ. The CDR3 consists of 12 residues. The CDR3 sequence is CASSGTVYGYTF. CDR3 bases: TGCGCCAGCAGTGGGACGGTCTATGGCTACACCTTC.

This clone appeared a few times. The V and J genes are TRBV30 and TRBJ2-7, with a possible D match to TRBD2 (6 bases). V shed 4 bases and J shed 4 bases, with 17 bases lying between them. From germline, CDR1 is GTSNPN and CDR2 SVGIG (reference sequence). The CDR3 has 14 amino acids. The CDR3 spells CAWNYRGLTYEQYF. CDR3 coding DNA: TGTGCCTGGAATTACCGGGGGTTAACTTACGAGCAGTACTTC.